Following are 32 T cell receptor beta chains from one sample sequenced in a study of blood T cell repertoires in COVID-19. Profiling relied on immunoSEQ multiplex PCR, and the TCRdb table lists in-frame clones only, not all of them. The top ten clones hold 25% to 30% of a sample with some 50,000 clones, over 75% of them seen once. Material for sequencing was peripheral blood. The receptors shown here come from a human donor in a cohort sampled during active COVID-19.

This clone was picked up one time. The chain couples TRBV24-1 to TRBJ2-2; possible D gene TRBD1, 7 bases. The V gene's germline CDR1 is KGHDR and CDR2 SFDVKD. Trimming pared 4 bases from V and 0 bases from J, leaving 11 bases between. The CDR3 extends over 16 amino acids. As DNA, the CDR3 is TGTGCCACCAGTGACCCCAGGGGGGCGAACACCGGGGAGCTGTTTTTT. Encoded protein: CATSDPRGANTGELFF.

The chain recombines TRBV4-1 with TRBJ1-2, with D possibly matching TRBD1 (5 bases). The CDR3 has 15 residues. CDR1 is MGHRA and CDR2 is YSYEKL in the germline V gene. V was trimmed by 0 bases and J by 7 bases, leaving 15 bases between them. The DNA of the CDR3 is TGCGCCAGCAGCCAAGATGCGGCAGGGACTCGTGGCTACACCTTC. This gives the protein CASSQDAAGTRGYTF.

V and J are TRBV7-3 and TRBJ2-1; TRBD1 agrees at 7 bases. Germline-derived CDR1 and CDR2 are SGHTA and FQGTGA. V was clipped by 5 bases and J by 5 bases; unmatched bases: 6. This CDR3 is built from 14 residues. The CDR3 DNA is TGTGCCAGCAGCCCAGGACAGGTACACAATGAGCAGTTCTTC. This gives the protein CASSPGQVHNEQFF. The full variable domain, completed using reference TRBV7-3 and TRBJ2-1, is GAGVSQTPSNKVTEKGKYVELRCDPISGHTALYWYRQSLGQGPEFLIYFQGTGAADDSGLPNDRFFAVRPEGSVSTLKIQRTERGDSAVYLCASSPGQVHNEQFFGPGTRLTVL.

The rearrangement uses TRBV19 and TRBJ1-2, with D tentatively TRBD1 (5 bases). The CDR3 sequence is 12 residues long. Per germline, CDR1 LNHDA and CDR2 SQIVND (reference sequence). V was trimmed by 5 bases and J by 5 bases, leaving 9 bases between them. Here the CDR3 DNA reads TGTGCCAGTAGTTTAGCAGGGTATGGCTACACCTTC. Protein sequence: CASSLAGYGYTF.

The chain carries TRBV5-4 and TRBJ2-7; TRBD1 matches 10 bases. The junction had 7 bases not matched to a gene; V was cut back by 5 bases and J by 2 bases. This CDR3 has 15 residues. Germline CDR1 reads SGHNT; CDR2 reads YYREEE (reference sequence). The CDR3 sequence is CASRSTGGLTYEQYF. DNA for the CDR3: TGTGCCAGCAGGTCGACAGGGGGCCTGACCTACGAGCAGTACTTC. The full variable domain, in which reference TRBV5-4 and TRBJ2-7 provide the parts outside the CDR3, is ETGVTQSPTHLIKTRGQQVTLRCSSQSGHNTVSWYQQALGQGPQFIFQYYREEENGRGNFPPRFSGLQFPNYSSELNVNALELDDSALYLCASRSTGGLTYEQYFGPGTRLTVT.

About this clone: Mismatch with germline at one junction end may stem from a read error. The gene calls are TRBV29-1 and TRBJ2-1, with 9 nucleotides matching TRBD1. The germline gives CDR1 SQVTM, CDR2 ANQGSEA. The CDR3 contains 10 residues. CDR3 region: CSVWDREPFF. CDR3 sequence (DNA): TGCAGCGTTTGGGACAGGGAGCCGTTCTTC.

The rearrangement uses TRBV6-5 and TRBJ2-7; TRBD2 agrees at 11 bases. The CDR3 has 15 residues. Germline values: CDR1 MNHEY, CDR2 SVGAGI. V was clipped by 2 bases and J by 4 bases; unmatched bases: 4. CDR3 nucleotide sequence: TGTGCCAGCAGTTACGGGACTAGCGGAGTTTACGAGCAGTACTTC. Protein product: CASSYGTSGVYEQYF.

This clone was recorded only once. The chain links TRBV3-1 (or the pseudogene TRBV3-2) to TRBJ2-3, with 10 bases fitting TRBD2. Germline trimming cut 5 bases from V and 0 bases from J; bases unmatched to any gene: 2. CDR1 is LGHDT and CDR2 is YNNKEL in the germline V gene (reference sequence). CDR3 length equals 15 residues. The CDR3 region has the DNA TGTGCCAGCAGCATGACTAGCGGGAGCACAGATACGCAGTATTTT. Protein sequence: CASSMTSGSTDTQYF.

The V gene is TRBV5-1, the J gene TRBJ1-1; tentative D call: TRBD1 (5 bases). Trimming cost V 0 bases and J 0 bases, with 12 bases left between them. CDR1 is SGHRS and CDR2 is YFSETQ in the germline V gene. This CDR3 region has 16 residues. The CDR3 reads CASSLEPGGVNTEAFF. CDR3 DNA: TGCGCCAGCAGCTTGGAACCAGGAGGGGTGAACACTGAAGCTTTCTTT.

CDR3 nucleotides: TGTGCCAGCAGCGAACAGGGCAGGGGGCCCTATGGCTACACCTTC. It translates to CASSEQGRGPYGYTF. This chain joins TRBV7-9 and TRBJ1-2; TRBD1 matches at 8 bases. Germline lookup yields CDR1 SEHNR and CDR2 FQNEAQ (reference sequence). With V trimmed by 5 bases and J by 4 bases, 9 bases remained unmatched. The CDR3 loop spans 15 amino acids. Combining the CDR3 with reference TRBV7-9 and TRBJ1-2 gives the whole variable domain DTGVSQNPRHKITKRGQNVTFRCDPISEHNRLYWYRQTLGQGPEFLTYFQNEAQLEKSRLLSDRFSAERPKGSFSTLEIQRTEQGDSAMYLCASSEQGRGPYGYTFGSGTRLTVV.

The J gene is TRBJ2-3, the V gene TRBV28, with TRBD1 as a possible D gene (5 bases). Germline CDR1 is MDHEN and CDR2 is SYDVKM. Trimming stripped 2 bases from V and 0 bases from J, with 18 bases between. This CDR3 region has 18 residues. CDR3 coding DNA: TGTGCCAGCAGTTTAACAGCAGGGTGGTTTTCTAGCACAGATACGCAGTATTTT. It yields the protein CASSLTAGWFSSTDTQYF.

The CDR3 loop is CASSLVGTSGATYNEQFF. In DNA form, the CDR3 reads TGTGCCAGCAGCTTGGTTGGGACTAGCGGGGCTACCTACAATGAGCAGTTCTTC. The chain joins TRBV5-6 to TRBJ2-1, with 13 bases identical to TRBD2. The V segment lost 0 bases and the J segment 2 bases; nucleotides outside the gene matches: 5. The CDR3 runs 18 residues. The V gene's germline CDR1 is SGHDT and CDR2 YYEEEE.

The DNA of the CDR3 is TGTGCCAGCAGTCCAGGGGGTTCTGAAGCTTTCTTT. Translated: CASSPGGSEAFF. This chain connects TRBV12-3 or TRBV12-4 to TRBJ1-1; 7 nucleotides agree with TRBD1. CDR3 length: 12 amino acids. Trimming cost V 5 bases and J 6 bases; bases outside gene matches: 3.

This chain connects TRBV5-1 to TRBJ2-7; D might be TRBD2 (7 bases). Germline CDR1 reads SGHRS; CDR2 reads YFSETQ. Trimming removed 3 bases at V and 9 bases at J, with 19 bases between. This CDR3 contains 14 residues. The CDR3 nucleotides are TGCGCCAGCAGCTCCCCCCGACCCGGGGGGCTGCAGTACTTC. It translates to CASSSPRPGGLQYF.

The chain links TRBV6-6 to TRBJ2-7, with a possible D match to TRBD1 (6 bases). The CDR3 is 14 residues long. V was trimmed by 6 bases and J by 2 bases, leaving 14 bases between them. Germline CDR1 and CDR2: MNHNY and SVGAGI (reference sequence). The CDR3 DNA reads TGTGCCAGCAGCAAACAGGGTCCGACCTACGAGCAGTACTTC. Translation: CASSKQGPTYEQYF.

The chain recombines TRBV30 with TRBJ2-3, with 10 bases identical to TRBD2. The CDR3 sequence is 14 residues long. Germline lookup yields CDR1 GTSNPN and CDR2 SVGIG (reference sequence). Unmatched junction bases numbered 6, after V lost 5 bases and J lost 4 bases. The CDR3 loop is CAWGMSGGADTQYF. CDR3 bases: TGTGCCTGGGGGATGAGCGGGGGGGCAGATACGCAGTATTTT.

This sequence joins TRBV6-5 and TRBJ2-7, with 10 bases identical to TRBD1. Looked up from germline, CDR1 is MNHEY and CDR2 is SVGAGI. The CDR3 sequence is 15 residues long. V was pared by 6 bases and J by 3 bases, with 8 bases of the junction left unmatched. Here the CDR3 reads CASRLADRGLYEQYF. The CDR3 region has the DNA TGTGCCAGCAGACTTGCCGACAGGGGGCTCTACGAGCAGTACTTC.

This clone occurred a few times. V is TRBV9 and J is TRBJ2-4; TRBD1 might be the D (7 bases). Deletions cut 1 base from V and 8 bases from J, with 13 bases between. CDR3 size: 14 residues. Germline CDR1 is SGDLS and CDR2 is YYNGEE. CDR3 loop: CASSVRQGEDIQYF. The CDR3 bases are TGTGCCAGCAGCGTAAGGCAGGGGGAGGACATTCAGTACTTC.

This sequence joins TRBV6-5 and TRBJ1-1, with a weak D call TRBD1 (5 bases). CDR3 length: 15 amino acids. V was shortened by 7 bases and J by 7 bases, with 22 bases between the two germline ends. Germline V gene data show CDR1 as MNHEY and CDR2 as SVGAGI. The CDR3 sequence is CASTPSSFKDIEAFF. CDR3 nucleotides: TGTGCCAGCACCCCTTCCTCCTTTAAGGACATTGAAGCTTTCTTT.

The genes are TRBV6-2 or TRBV6-3 and TRBJ1-1; possible D gene TRBD1, 6 bases. The CDR3 spans 14 residues. Germline V gene sequence: CDR1 MNHEY, CDR2 SVGEGT. Trimming removed 2 bases at V and 4 bases at J, with 11 bases between. For the CDR3, the DNA is TGTGCCAGCAGTTACCTACAGGGAGCCACTGAAGCTTTCTTT. Translating gives CASSYLQGATEAFF.

J is TRBJ2-7 and V is TRBV28; 7 nucleotides match TRBD1. V lost 4 bases to trimming and J lost 5 bases; unmatched junction nucleotides: 8. Germline lookup yields CDR1 MDHEN and CDR2 SYDVKM. The CDR3 sequence is 14 residues long. In DNA form, the CDR3 reads TGTGCCAGCAGTTCCCTCGACAGGGTCCACGAGCAGTACTTC. Protein product: CASSSLDRVHEQYF.

The chain has TRBV5-1 and TRBJ2-3; 11 positions match TRBD2. CDR1 is SGHRS, CDR2 YFSETQ, per germline. V dropped 7 bases and J dropped 0; count of bases not matched to a gene: 1. The CDR3 contains 14 residues. The CDR3 loop is CASLAGGSTDTQYF. CDR3 bases: TGCGCCAGCCTAGCGGGGGGAAGCACAGATACGCAGTATTTT.

The chain recombines TRBV27 with TRBJ1-2; D is unresolved. The CDR3 has 15 amino acids. The germline V gene has CDR1 MNHEY and CDR2 SMNVEV (reference sequence). Trimming cost V 5 bases and J 5 bases, with 18 bases left between them. The CDR3 region has the DNA TGTGCCAGCAGTCCTTTTGTGCGCGTTTCTTATGGCTACACCTTC. Protein: CASSPFVRVSYGYTF.

This sequence joins TRBV4-1 and TRBJ1-5; D perhaps matches TRBD1 (5 bases). Germline CDR1 MGHRA, CDR2 YSYEKL. This CDR3 region has 14 residues. V lost 2 bases and J lost 6, with 11 bases in between. The CDR3 coding sequence is TGCGCCAGCAGCCAACAGGGTTTCCTTCAGCCCCAGCATTTT. Its protein is CASSQQGFLQPQHF.

The chain is built from TRBV7-2 and TRBJ2-2, with 12 bases matching TRBD2. This CDR3 spans 17 amino acids. Germline CDR1 SGHTA, CDR2 FQGNSA. Losses at the gene ends were 6 bases for V and 3 bases for J; bases not matched to a gene: 8. CDR3 DNA sequence: TGTGCCAGCAGGAGACTAGCGGGAGCCCTTTACACCGGGGAGCTGTTTTTT. Translation: CASRRLAGALYTGELFF.

This clone was seen a single time. The V and J genes are TRBV28 and TRBJ2-7; a possible D gene is TRBD2 (6 bases). The CDR3 contains 13 residues. Trimming took off 2 bases at V and 9 bases at J, with 14 bases between the two ends. Germline CDR1 MDHEN, CDR2 SYDVKM. The CDR3 DNA reads TGTGCCAGCAGTTTAGGGCAGGAGGGTTGGCAGTACTTC. This translates into CASSLGQEGWQYF.

In this sample, this clone turned up a few times. This rearrangement joins TRBV30 to TRBJ1-5; weak D call: TRBD1 (5 bases). CDR1 is GTSNPN, CDR2 SVGIG, per germline (reference sequence). The CDR3 consists of 14 residues. The V end was cut by 5 bases, the J end by 2 bases, with 13 bases between. In DNA, the CDR3 is TGTGCCTGGGCCCAGGACAATGGCAATCAGCCCCAGCATTTT. This encodes CAWAQDNGNQPQHF.

The chain recombines TRBV5-1 with TRBJ1-1; TRBD1 matches 8 bases. The CDR3 has 14 amino acids. Losses at the gene ends were 4 bases for V and 1 base for J; bases not matched to a gene: 3. The germline V gene has CDR1 SGHRS and CDR2 YFSETQ. CDR3 nucleotides: TGCGCCAGCAGCCGAGGGACAGGGAACACTGAAGCTTTCTTT. It codes for CASSRGTGNTEAFF.

The chain combines TRBV18 with TRBJ2-2; no firm D call. CDR1 and CDR2 (germline): KGHSH, LQKENI. Trimming removed 2 bases at V and 3 bases at J, with 10 bases between. This CDR3 has 15 amino acids. CDR3 coding DNA: TGTGCCAGCTCACCATACTCCTTACACACCGGGGAGCTGTTTTTT. Its protein is CASSPYSLHTGELFF.

A single count supports this clone. The CDR3 DNA is TGTGCCAGCAGTATCGAGACTTATGGCTACACCTTC. Amino acid sequence: CASSIETYGYTF. The V and J genes are TRBV2 and TRBJ1-2; no firm D call. Germline V gene sequence: CDR1 SNHLY, CDR2 FYNNEI. The CDR3 is 12 residues long. V was clipped by 5 bases and J by 5 bases, with 9 bases between them.

This clone was seen just once. The rearrangement joins TRBV28 to TRBJ1-2; D might be TRBD1 (6 bases). V shed 3 bases and J shed 2 bases, with 13 bases lying between them. The CDR3 sequence is 15 residues long. CDR1 is MDHEN, CDR2 SYDVKM, per germline. The CDR3 reads CASSFAGTQNYGYTF. Here the CDR3 DNA reads TGTGCCAGCAGTTTCGCCGGGACACAAAACTATGGCTACACCTTC.

The rearrangement links TRBV7-2 to TRBJ2-2; TRBD1 agrees at 9 bases. CDR1 and CDR2 (germline): SGHTA, FQGNSA. V was clipped by 1 base and J by 3 bases; unmatched bases: 6. The CDR3 covers 17 residues. CDR3 in amino acids: CASSLGGQGLYTGELFF. In DNA form, the CDR3 reads TGTGCCAGCAGCTTAGGGGGACAGGGATTATACACCGGGGAGCTGTTTTTT.